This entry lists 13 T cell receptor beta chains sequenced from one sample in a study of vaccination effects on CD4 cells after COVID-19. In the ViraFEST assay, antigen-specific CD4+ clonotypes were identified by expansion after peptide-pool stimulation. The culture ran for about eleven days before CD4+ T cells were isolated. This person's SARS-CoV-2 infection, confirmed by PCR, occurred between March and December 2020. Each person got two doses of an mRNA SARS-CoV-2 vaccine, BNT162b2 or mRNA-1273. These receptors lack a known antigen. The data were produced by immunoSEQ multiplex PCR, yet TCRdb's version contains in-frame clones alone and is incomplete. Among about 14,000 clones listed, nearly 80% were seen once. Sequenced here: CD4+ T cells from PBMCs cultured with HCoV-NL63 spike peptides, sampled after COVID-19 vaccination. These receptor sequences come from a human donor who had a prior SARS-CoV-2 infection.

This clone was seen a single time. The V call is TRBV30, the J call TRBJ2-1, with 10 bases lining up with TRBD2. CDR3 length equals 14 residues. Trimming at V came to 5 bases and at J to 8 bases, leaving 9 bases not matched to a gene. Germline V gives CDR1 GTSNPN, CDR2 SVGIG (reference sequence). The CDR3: CAWASGGAFDEQFF. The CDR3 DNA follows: TGTGCCTGGGCAAGCGGGGGGGCATTTGATGAGCAGTTCTTC.

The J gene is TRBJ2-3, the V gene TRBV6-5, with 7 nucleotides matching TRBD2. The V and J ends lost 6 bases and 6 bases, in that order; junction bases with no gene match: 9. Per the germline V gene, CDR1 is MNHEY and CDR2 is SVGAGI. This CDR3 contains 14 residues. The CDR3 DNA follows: TGTGCCAGCAGCCGTTTCGGGGGGTGGGATACGCAGTATTTT. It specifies CASSRFGGWDTQYF.

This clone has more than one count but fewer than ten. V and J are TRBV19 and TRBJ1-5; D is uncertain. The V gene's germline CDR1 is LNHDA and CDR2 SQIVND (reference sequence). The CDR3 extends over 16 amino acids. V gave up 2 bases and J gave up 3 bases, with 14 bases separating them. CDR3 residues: CASSIIGLKPNQPQHF. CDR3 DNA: TGTGCCAGTAGTATAATAGGGCTGAAGCCCAATCAGCCCCAGCATTTT.

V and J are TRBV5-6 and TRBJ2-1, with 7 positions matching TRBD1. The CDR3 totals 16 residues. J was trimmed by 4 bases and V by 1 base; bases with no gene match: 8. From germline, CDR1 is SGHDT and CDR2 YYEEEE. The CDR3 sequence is CASSLTGANLYNEQFF. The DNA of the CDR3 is TGTGCCAGCAGCTTGACAGGGGCCAATTTATACAATGAGCAGTTCTTC.

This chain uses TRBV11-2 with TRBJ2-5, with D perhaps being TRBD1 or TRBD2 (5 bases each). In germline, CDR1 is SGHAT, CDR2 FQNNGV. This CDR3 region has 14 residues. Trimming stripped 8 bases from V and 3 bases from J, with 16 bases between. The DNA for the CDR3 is TGTGCCAGCGGCACTCACCTGGGGGAAGAGACCCAGTACTTC. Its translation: CASGTHLGEETQYF.

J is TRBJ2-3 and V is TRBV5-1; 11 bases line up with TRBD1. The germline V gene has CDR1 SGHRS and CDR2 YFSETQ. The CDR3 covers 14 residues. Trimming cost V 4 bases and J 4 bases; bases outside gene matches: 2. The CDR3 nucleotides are TGCGCCAGCAGCGGACAGGGGGCCGCAGATACGCAGTATTTT. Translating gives CASSGQGAADTQYF.

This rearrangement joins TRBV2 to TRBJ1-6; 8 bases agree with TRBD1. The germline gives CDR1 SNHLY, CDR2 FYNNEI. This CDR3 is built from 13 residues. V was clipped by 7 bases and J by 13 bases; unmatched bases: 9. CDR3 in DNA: TGTGCCAGCAACAGACAGGGGACGCTTCCCCTCCACTTT. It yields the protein CASNRQGTLPLHF.

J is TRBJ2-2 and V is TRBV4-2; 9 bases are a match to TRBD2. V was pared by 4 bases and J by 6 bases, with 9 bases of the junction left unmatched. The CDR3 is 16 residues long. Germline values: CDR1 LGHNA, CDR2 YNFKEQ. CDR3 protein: CASSLGGGRASGELFF. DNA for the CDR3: TGTGCCAGCAGCCTCGGGGGCGGGAGGGCCTCCGGGGAGCTGTTTTTT.

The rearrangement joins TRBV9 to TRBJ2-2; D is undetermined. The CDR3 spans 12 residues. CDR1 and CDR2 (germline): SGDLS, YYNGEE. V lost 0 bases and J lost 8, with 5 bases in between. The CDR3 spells CASSVDRGELFF. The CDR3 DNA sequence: TGTGCCAGCAGCGTAGATCGTGGGGAGCTGTTTTTT.

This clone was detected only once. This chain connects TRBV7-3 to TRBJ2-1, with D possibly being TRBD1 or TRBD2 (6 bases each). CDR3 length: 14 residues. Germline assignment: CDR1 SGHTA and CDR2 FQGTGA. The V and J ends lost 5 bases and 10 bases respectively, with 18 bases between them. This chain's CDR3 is CASSGTGGLIEQFF. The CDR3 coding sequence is TGTGCCAGCAGCGGGACTGGGGGCTTAATCGAGCAGTTCTTC.

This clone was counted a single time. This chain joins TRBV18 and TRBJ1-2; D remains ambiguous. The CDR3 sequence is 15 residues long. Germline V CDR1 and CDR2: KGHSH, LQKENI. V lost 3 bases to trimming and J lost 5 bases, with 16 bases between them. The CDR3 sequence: CASSPTAVGEYGYTF. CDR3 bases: TGTGCCAGCTCACCCACTGCGGTGGGAGAGTATGGCTACACCTTC. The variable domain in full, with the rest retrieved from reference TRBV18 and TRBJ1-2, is NAGVMQNPRHLVRRRGQEARLRCSPMKGHSHVYWYRQLPEEGLKFMVYLQKENIIDESGMPKERFSAEFPKEGPSILRIQQVVRGDSAAYFCASSPTAVGEYGYTFGSGTRLTVV.

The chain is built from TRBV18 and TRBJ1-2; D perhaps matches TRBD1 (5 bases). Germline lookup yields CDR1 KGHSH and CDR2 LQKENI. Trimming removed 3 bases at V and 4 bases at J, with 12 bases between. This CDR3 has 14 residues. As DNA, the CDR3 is TGTGCCAGCTCACCCATACAGGAAACCTATGGCTACACCTTC. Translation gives CASSPIQETYGYTF.

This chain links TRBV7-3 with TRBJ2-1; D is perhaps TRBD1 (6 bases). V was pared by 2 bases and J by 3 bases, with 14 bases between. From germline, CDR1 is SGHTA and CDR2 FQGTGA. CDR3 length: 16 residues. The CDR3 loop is CASSLGGGWDYNEQFF. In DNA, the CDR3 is TGTGCCAGCAGCTTAGGGGGCGGGTGGGACTACAATGAGCAGTTCTTC. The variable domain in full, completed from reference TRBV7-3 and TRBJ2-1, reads GAGVSQTPSNKVTEKGKYVELRCDPISGHTALYWYRQSLGQGPEFLIYFQGTGAADDSGLPNDRFFAVRPEGSVSTLKIQRTERGDSAVYLCASSLGGGWDYNEQFFGPGTRLTVL.